The 2 T cell receptor beta chains below were found in one sample sequenced in a study of beta chain features in type 1 diabetes. cDNA synthesis used the whole RNA isolate, giving expressed TCRB sequences. TCRdb's copy holds only in-frame clones and misses some; the assay was immunoSEQ multiplex PCR. The sample includes fewer than 150,000 clones, 6.9% of them seen just once. Sequenced: central memory CD4+ T cells from blood. The receptors originated from a woman aged 30 to 39 in good health.

The J gene is TRBJ2-1, the V gene TRBV19, with D uncertain. The CDR3 runs 13 residues. CDR1 is LNHDA, CDR2 SQIVND, per germline (reference sequence). V was shortened by 10 bases and J by 6 bases, with 16 bases between the two germline ends. The CDR3 nucleotides are TGTGCCACACTAAAGCTAGGATTCAATGAGCAGTTCTTC. It codes for CATLKLGFNEQFF.

The J gene is TRBJ2-4, the V gene TRBV28; the match to TRBD2 covers 8 bases. The CDR3 extends over 15 amino acids. The junction had 7 bases not matched to a gene; V was cut back by 6 bases and J by 3 bases. The germline gives CDR1 MDHEN, CDR2 SYDVKM. CDR3 protein: CASSNSGIVKNIQYF. The DNA for the CDR3 is TGTGCCAGCAGCAATAGCGGGATTGTCAAAAACATTCAGTACTTC.